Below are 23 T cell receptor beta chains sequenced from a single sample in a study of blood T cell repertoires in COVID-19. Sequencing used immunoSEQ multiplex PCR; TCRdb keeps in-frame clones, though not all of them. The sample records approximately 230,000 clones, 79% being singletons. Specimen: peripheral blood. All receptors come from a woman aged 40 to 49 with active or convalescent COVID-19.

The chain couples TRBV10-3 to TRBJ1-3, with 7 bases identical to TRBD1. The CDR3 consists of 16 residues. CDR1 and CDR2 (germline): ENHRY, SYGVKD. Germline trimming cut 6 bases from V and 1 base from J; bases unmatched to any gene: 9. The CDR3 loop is CAIRNTTGTSGNTIYF. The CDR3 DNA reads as TGTGCCATCAGGAACACGACAGGGACTTCTGGAAACACCATATATTTT.

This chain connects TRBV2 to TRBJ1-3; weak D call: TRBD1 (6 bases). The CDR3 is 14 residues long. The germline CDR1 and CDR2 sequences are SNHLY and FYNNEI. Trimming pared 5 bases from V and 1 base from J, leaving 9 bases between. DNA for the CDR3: TGTGCCAGCAGTACGGACAGATCTGGAAACACCATATATTTT. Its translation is CASSTDRSGNTIYF.

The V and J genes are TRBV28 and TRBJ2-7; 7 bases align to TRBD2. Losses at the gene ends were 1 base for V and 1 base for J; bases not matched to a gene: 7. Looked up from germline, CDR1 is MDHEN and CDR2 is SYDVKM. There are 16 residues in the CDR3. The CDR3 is CASSLFLSGASYEQYF. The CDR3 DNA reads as TGTGCCAGCAGTTTATTCCTGAGCGGGGCGTCCTACGAGCAGTACTTC. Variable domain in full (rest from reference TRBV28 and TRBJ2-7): DVKVTQSSRYLVKRTGEKVFLECVQDMDHENMFWYRQDPGLGLRLIYFSYDVKMKEKGDIPEGYSVSREKKERFSLILESASTNQTSMYLCASSLFLSGASYEQYFGPGTRLTVT.

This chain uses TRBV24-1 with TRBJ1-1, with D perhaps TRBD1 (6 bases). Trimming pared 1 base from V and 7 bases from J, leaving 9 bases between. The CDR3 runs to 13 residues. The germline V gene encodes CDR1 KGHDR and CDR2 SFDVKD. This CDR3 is CATSDLTRGEAFF. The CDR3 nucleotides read TGTGCCACCAGTGATTTAACCAGGGGTGAAGCTTTCTTT.

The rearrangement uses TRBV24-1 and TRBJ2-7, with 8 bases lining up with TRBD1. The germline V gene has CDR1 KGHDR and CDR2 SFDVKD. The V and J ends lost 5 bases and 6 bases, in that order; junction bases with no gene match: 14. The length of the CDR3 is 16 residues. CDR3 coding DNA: TGTGCCACCAGTGCTTCGACAGACAGGGGAGGAGGCGAGCAGTACTTC. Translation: CATSASTDRGGGEQYF.

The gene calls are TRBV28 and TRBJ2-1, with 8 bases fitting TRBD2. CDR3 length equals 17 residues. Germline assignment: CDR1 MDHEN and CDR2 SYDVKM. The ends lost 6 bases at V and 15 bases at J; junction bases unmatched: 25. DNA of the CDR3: TGTGCCAGCAGCCCTAGGGGCGGGGGGACACGTCATTCGGCGCGGTTCTTC. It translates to CASSPRGGGTRHSARFF. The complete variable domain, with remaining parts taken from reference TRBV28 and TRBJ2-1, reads DVKVTQSSRYLVKRTGEKVFLECVQDMDHENMFWYRQDPGLGLRLIYFSYDVKMKEKGDIPEGYSVSREKKERFSLILESASTNQTSMYLCASSPRGGGTRHSARFFGPGTRLTVL.

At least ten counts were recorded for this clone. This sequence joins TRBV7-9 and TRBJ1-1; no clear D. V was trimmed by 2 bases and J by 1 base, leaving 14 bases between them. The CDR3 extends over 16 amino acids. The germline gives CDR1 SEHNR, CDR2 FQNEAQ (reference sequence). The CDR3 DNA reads TGTGCCAGCAGCTTATACTACGGGGATAGGAACACTGAAGCTTTCTTT. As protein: CASSLYYGDRNTEAFF.

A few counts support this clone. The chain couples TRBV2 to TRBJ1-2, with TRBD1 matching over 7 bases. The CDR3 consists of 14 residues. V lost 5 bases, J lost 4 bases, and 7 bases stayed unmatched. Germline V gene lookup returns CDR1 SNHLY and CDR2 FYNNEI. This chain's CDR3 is CASSLQGFIYGYTF. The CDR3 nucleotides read TGTGCCAGCAGTTTACAGGGGTTCATCTATGGCTACACCTTC.

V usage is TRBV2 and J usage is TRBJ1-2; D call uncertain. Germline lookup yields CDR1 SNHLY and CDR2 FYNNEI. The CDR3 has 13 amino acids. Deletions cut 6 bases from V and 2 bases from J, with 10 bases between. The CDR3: CASREGTNYGYTF. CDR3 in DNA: TGTGCCAGCAGGGAGGGAACAAACTATGGCTACACCTTC.

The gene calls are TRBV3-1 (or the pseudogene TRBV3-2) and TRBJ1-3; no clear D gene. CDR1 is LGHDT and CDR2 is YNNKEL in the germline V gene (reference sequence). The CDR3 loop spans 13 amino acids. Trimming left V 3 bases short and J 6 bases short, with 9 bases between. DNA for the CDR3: TGTGCCAGCAGCCATCCCGAGGCAAACACCATATATTTT. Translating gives CASSHPEANTIYF.

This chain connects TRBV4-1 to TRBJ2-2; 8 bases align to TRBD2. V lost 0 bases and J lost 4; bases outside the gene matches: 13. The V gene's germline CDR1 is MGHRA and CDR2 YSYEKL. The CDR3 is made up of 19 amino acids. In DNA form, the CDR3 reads TGCGCCAGCAGCCAAGACTCCCCGGGAGGGGGGCGGACCACCGGGGAGCTGTTTTTT. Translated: CASSQDSPGGGRTTGELFF.

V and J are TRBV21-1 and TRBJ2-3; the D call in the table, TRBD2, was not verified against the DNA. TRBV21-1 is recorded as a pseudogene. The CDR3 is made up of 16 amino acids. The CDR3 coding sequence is TGTGCCAGCAGCAAAGGCCCTCTGCTAGCGGGGGGTTCGCAGTATTTT. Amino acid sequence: CASSKGPLLAGGSQYF.

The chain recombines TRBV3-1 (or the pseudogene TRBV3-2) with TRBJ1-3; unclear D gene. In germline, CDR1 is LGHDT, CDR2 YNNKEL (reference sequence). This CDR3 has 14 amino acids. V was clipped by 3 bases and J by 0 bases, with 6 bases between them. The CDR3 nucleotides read TGTGCCAGCAGCCAGCTCGGCTCTGGAAACACCATATATTTT. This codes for CASSQLGSGNTIYF.

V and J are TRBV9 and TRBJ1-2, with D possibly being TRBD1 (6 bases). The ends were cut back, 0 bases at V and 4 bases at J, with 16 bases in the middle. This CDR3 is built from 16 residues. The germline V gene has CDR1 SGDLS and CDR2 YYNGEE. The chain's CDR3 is CASSVAVRTEAYGYTF. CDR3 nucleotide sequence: TGTGCCAGCAGCGTAGCGGTGAGGACAGAAGCCTATGGCTACACCTTC.

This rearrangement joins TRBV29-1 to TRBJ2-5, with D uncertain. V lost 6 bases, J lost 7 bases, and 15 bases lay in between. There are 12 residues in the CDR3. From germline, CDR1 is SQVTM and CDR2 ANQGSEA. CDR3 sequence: CSVEQTGWTQYF. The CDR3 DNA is TGCAGCGTGGAGCAGACTGGTTGGACCCAGTACTTC.

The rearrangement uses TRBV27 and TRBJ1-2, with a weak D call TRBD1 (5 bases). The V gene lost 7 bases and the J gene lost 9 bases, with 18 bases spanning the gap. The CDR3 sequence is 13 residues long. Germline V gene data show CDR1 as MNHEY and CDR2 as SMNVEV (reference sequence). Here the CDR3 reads CASTPGAGGSYTF. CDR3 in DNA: TGTGCCAGCACCCCCGGGGCGGGCGGGAGCTACACCTTC.

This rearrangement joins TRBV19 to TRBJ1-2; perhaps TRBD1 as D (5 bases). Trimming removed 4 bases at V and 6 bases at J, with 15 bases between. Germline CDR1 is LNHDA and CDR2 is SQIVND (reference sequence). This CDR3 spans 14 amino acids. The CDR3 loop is CASSTPGVGDGYTF. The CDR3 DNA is TGTGCCAGTAGTACCCCGGGGGTTGGGGATGGCTACACCTTC. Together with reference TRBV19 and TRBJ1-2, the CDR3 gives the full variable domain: DGGITQSPKYLFRKEGQNVTLSCEQNLNHDAMYWYRQDPGQGLRLIYYSQIVNDFQKGDIAEGYSVSREKKESFPLTVTSAQKNPTAFYLCASSTPGVGDGYTFGSGTRLTVV.

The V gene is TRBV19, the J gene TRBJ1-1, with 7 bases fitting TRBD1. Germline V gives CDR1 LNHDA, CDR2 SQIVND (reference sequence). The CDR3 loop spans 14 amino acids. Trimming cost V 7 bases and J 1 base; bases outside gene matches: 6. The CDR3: CASKQGRRNTEAFF. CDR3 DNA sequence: TGTGCCAGTAAACAGGGGCGGAGGAACACTGAAGCTTTCTTT.

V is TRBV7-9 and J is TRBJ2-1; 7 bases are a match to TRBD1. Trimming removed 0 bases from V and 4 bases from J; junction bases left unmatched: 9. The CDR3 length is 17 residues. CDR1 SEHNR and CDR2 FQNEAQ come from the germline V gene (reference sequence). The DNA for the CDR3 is TGTGCCAGCAGCTTAGCCTCACCGGGACAGTCTTACAATGAGCAGTTCTTC. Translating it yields CASSLASPGQSYNEQFF. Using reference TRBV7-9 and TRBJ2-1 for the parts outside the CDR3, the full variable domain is DTGVSQNPRHKITKRGQNVTFRCDPISEHNRLYWYRQTLGQGPEFLTYFQNEAQLEKSRLLSDRFSAERPKGSFSTLEIQRTEQGDSAMYLCASSLASPGQSYNEQFFGPGTRLTVL.

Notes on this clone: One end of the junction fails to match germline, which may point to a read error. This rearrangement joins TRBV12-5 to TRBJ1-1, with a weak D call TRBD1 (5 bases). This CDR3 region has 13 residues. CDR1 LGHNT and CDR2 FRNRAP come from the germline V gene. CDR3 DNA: TGTGCTAGTGCCCTGGGGGGGAACACTGAAGCTTCCTTT. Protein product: CASALGGNTEASF. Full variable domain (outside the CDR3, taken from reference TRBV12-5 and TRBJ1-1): DARVTQTPRHKVTEMGQEVTMRCQPILGHNTVFWYRQTMMQGLELLAYFRNRAPLDDSGMPKDRFSAEMPDATLATLKIQPSEPRDSAVYFCASALGGNTEASFGQGTRLTVV.

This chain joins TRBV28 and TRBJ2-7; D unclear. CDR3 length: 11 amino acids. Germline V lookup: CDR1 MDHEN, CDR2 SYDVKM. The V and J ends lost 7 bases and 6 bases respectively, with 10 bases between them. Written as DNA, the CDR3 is TGTGCCAGCACCGGTGTCGGCGAGCAGTACGTC. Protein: CASTGVGEQYV.

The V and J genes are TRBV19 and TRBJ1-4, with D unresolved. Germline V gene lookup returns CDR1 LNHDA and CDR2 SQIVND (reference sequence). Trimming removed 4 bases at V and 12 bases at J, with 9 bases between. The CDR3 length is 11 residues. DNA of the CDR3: TGTGCCAGTAGTAAACTCCAGGAACTGTTTTTT. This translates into CASSKLQELFF.

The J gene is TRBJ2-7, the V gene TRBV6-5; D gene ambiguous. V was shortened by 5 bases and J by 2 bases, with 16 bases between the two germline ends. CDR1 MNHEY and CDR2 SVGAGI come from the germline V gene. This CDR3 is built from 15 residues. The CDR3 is CASSPAGFPPYEQYV. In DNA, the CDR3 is TGTGCCAGCAGTCCAGCCGGGTTCCCTCCCTACGAGCAGTACGTC.